These T cell receptor beta chains were read from a single sample in a study of monozygotic twins with inflammatory bowel disease. TCRdb reanalyzed the 5' RACE reads and collapses them to one entry per CDR3 protein, without DNA. In total, the table holds some 170,000 distinct CDR3 sequences. The specimen sequenced was blood. The receptors stem from a human donor with ulcerative colitis or Crohn's disease, or a healthy co-twin of an affected twin (not recorded which). Both conserved end residues are part of each CDR3. Fields, in order: J gene, V gene, CDR3 protein.

TRBJ1-2 TRBV18 CASSPPRNYGYTF
TRBJ1-3 TRBV20-1 CSARVSVGNTIYF
TRBJ2-7 TRBV24-1 CATSDFPGTGSDEQYF
TRBJ2-2 TRBV3-1 CASSQRVGELFF
TRBJ1-3 TRBV29-1 CSGTANSGNTIYF
TRBJ2-3 TRBV28 CASSFAAGGPATTDTQYF
TRBJ2-2 TRBV4-1 CASSQLRTGELFF
TRBJ2-3 TRBV30 CAWTFTDTQYF
TRBJ2-7 TRBV24-1 CATSDAGGHEQYF
TRBJ2-1 TRBV6-2/TRBV6-3 CASSYSLVTSGSRYEQFF
TRBJ2-1 TRBV25-1 CASSEVGLSSYNEQFF
TRBJ2-1 TRBV7-2 CASSSQVTYNEQFF
TRBJ2-1 TRBV14 CASSQGRPVDEQFF
TRBJ2-5 TRBV4-2 CASSLEGALQETQYF
TRBJ2-7 TRBV5-1 CASSLEGVSYEQYF
TRBJ1-1 TRBV27 CASSPGGSTEAFF
TRBJ1-6 TRBV20-1 CSLPLDGVAYNSPLHF
TRBJ1-2 TRBV28 CASSLAGALYGYTF
TRBJ2-7 TRBV29-1 CSVVGGGYEQYF
TRBJ2-1 TRBV2 CASTLRGGDFQGEQFF
TRBJ2-7 TRBV20-1 CSLRRVYEQYF
TRBJ1-3 TRBV30 CAWSVQGIVNTIYF
TRBJ2-2 TRBV11-2 CASSSTTWTSGRTGELFF
TRBJ2-1 TRBV24-1 CATSDSWTQEYNEQFF
TRBJ2-7 TRBV10-1 CASSEGLAGAYEQYF
TRBJ2-5 TRBV28 CASGTGSWGETQYF
TRBJ2-5 TRBV7-2 CASSPRTGGETQYF
TRBJ1-1 TRBV5-4 CASSPESYATEAFF
TRBJ2-1 TRBV25-1 CASSEYSSYNEQFF
TRBJ2-3 TRBV10-3 CAISEPGQGRTDTQYF
TRBJ1-5 TRBV15 CATSRDRDGQPQHF
TRBJ2-1 TRBV24-1 CATSPGTGDHNEQFF
TRBJ2-7 TRBV28 CASSSTWVRTLRSEQYF
TRBJ2-2 TRBV18 CASSPLAGGANTGELFF
TRBJ2-7 TRBV10-3 CATQTAYEQYF
TRBJ2-7 TRBV27 CASSLQGGDYEQYF
TRBJ2-1 TRBV27 CASSLRGSFGNEQFF
TRBJ1-1 TRBV29-1 CSVSRQIGTEAFF
TRBJ2-7 TRBV6-5 CASSYSVAGAVYEQYF
TRBJ1-5 TRBV28 CASSYGTWGNQPQHF
TRBJ2-3 TRBV29-1 CSVARPYYSTDTQYF